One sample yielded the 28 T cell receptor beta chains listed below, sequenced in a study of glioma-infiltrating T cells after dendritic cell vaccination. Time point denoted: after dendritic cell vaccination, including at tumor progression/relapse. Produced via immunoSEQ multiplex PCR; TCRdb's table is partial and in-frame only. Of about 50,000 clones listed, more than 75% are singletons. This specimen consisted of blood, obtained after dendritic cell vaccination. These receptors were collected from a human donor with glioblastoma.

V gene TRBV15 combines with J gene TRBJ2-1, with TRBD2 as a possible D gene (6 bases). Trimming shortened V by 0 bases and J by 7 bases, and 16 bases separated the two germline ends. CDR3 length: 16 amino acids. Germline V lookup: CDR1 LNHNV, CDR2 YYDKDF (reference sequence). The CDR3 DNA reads TGTGCCACCAGCAGAGATGCCTTATCTGGGGGGAATGAGCAGTTCTTC. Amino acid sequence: CATSRDALSGGNEQFF.

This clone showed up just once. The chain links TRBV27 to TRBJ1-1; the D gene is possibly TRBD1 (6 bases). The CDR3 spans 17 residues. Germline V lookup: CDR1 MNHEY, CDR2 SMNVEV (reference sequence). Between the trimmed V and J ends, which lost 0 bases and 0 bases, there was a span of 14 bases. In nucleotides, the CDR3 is TGTGCCAGCAGTTTATCGAAGGGGGGGGCGATGAACACTGAAGCTTTCTTT. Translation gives CASSLSKGGAMNTEAFF.

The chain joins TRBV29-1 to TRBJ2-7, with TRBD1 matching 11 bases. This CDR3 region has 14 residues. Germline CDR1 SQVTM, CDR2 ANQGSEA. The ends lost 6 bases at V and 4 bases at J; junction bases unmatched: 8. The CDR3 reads CSVKLGTGGYEQYF. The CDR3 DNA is TGCAGCGTAAAGTTGGGGACAGGGGGGTACGAGCAGTACTTC.

The CDR3 DNA reads TGTGCCAGCAGCCAAGAGACAGGGTACTACGAGCAGTACTTC. Its protein product is CASSQETGYYEQYF. The V call is TRBV4-2, the J call TRBJ2-7; 7 positions agree with TRBD1. The V and J ends lost 0 bases and 3 bases, in that order; junction bases with no gene match: 2. The germline gives CDR1 LGHNA, CDR2 YNFKEQ. CDR3 length: 14 residues.

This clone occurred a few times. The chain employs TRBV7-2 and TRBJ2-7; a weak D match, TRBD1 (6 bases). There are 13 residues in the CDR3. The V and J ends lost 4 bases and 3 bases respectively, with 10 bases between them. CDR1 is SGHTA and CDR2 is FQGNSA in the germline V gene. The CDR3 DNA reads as TGTGCCAGCAGCTACGCGGACAGCTACGAGCAGTACTTC. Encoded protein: CASSYADSYEQYF.

The chain's CDR3 is CASSPGGNYGYTF. Here the CDR3 DNA reads TGTGCCAGCAGCCCCGGGGGTAACTATGGCTACACCTTC. This chain links TRBV6-4 with TRBJ1-2; tentative D call: TRBD1 (5 bases). CDR3 size: 13 residues. Germline-derived CDR1 and CDR2 are MRHNA and SNTAGT. V lost 6 bases, J lost 1 base, and 9 bases lay in between.

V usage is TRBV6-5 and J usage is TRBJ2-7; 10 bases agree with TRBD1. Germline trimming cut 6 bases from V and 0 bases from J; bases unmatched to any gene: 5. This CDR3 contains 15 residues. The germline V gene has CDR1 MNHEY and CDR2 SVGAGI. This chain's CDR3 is CASRPGTGVSYEQYF. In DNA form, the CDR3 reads TGTGCCAGCAGGCCCGGGACAGGGGTCTCCTACGAGCAGTACTTC.

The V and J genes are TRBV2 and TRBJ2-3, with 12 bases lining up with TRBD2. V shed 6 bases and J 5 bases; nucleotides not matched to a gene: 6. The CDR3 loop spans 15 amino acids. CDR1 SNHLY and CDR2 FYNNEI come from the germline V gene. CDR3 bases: TGTGCCAGCAGCTCCGAGGGACTAGCGGGAGATACGCAGTATTTT. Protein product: CASSSEGLAGDTQYF.

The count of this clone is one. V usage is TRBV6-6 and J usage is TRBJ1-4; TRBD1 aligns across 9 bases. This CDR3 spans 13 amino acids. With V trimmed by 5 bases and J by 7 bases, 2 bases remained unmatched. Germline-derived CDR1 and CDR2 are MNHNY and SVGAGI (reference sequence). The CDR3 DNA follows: TGTGCCAGCAGTCCACAGGGGGCTGAAAAACTGTTTTTT. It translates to CASSPQGAEKLFF.

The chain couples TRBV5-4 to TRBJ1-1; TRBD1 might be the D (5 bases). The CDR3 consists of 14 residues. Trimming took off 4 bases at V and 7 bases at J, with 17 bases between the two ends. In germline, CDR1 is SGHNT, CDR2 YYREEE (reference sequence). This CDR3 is CASSQSPIRGEAFF. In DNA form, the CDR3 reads TGTGCCAGCAGCCAATCCCCGATAAGGGGTGAAGCTTTCTTT.

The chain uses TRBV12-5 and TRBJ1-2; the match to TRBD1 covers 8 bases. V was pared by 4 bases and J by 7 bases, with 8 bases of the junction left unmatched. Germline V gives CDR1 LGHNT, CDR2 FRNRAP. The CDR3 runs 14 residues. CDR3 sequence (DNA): TGTGCTAGTGGTTACGGACAGGGCTTTTTTGGCTACACCTTC. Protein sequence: CASGYGQGFFGYTF.

This chain's CDR3 is CASSPAATGELFF. The CDR3 nucleotides read TGTGCCAGCAGTCCAGCGGCCACCGGGGAGCTGTTTTTT. The V call is TRBV27, the J call TRBJ2-2; tentatively, D is TRBD2 (5 bases). CDR1 is MNHEY, CDR2 SMNVEV, per germline (reference sequence). Trimming removed 5 bases at V and 4 bases at J, with 8 bases between. This CDR3 has 13 residues.

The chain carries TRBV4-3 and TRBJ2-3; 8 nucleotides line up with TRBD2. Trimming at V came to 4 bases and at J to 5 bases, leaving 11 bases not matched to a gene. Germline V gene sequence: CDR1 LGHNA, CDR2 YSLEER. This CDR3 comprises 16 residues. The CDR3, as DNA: TGCGCCAGCAGCCGCACCGCCGGGGGGGGTGGAGATACGCAGTATTTT. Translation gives CASSRTAGGGGDTQYF.

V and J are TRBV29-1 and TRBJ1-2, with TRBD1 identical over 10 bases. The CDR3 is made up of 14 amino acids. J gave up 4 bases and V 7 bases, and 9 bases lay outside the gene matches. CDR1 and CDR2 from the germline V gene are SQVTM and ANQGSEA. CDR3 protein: CSATMRQGAYGYTF. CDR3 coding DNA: TGCAGCGCTACAATGAGACAGGGGGCCTATGGCTACACCTTC. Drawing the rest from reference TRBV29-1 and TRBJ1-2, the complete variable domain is SAVISQKPSRDICQRGTSLTIQCQVDSQVTMMFWYRQQPGQSLTLIATANQGSEATYESGFVIDKFPISRPNLTFSTLTVSNMSPEDSSIYLCSATMRQGAYGYTFGSGTRLTVV.

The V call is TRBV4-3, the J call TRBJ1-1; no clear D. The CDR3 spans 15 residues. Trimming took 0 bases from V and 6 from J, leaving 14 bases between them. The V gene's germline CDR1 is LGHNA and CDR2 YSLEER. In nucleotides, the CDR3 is TGCGCCAGCAGCCAAGATGGGAGAGGAGAACCTGAAGCTTTCTTT. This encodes CASSQDGRGEPEAFF.

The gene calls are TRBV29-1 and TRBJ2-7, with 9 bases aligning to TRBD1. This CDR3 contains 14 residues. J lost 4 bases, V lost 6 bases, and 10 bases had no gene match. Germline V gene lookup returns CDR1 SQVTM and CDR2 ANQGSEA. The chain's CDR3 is CSVKSGGQGYEQYF. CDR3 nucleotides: TGCAGCGTCAAAAGTGGGGGACAGGGATACGAGCAGTACTTC.

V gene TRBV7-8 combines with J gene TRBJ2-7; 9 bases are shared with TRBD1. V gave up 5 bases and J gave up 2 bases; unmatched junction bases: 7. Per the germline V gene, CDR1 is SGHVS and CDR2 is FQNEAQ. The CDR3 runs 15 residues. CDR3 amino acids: CASSQGQGVAYEQYF. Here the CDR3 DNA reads TGTGCCAGCAGCCAGGGACAGGGAGTCGCCTACGAGCAGTACTTC.

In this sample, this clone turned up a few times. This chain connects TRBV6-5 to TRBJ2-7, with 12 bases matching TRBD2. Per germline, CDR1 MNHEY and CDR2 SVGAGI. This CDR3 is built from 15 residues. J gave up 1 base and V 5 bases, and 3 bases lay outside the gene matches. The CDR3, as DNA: TGTGCCAGCAGTGCAGGACTAGCGGGGTCCTACGAGCAGTACTTC. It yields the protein CASSAGLAGSYEQYF.

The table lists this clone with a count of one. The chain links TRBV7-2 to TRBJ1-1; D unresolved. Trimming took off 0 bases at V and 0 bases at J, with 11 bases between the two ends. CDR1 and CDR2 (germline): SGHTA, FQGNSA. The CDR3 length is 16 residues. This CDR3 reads CASSLASVAMNTEAFF. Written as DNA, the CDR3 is TGTGCCAGCAGCTTAGCCAGCGTGGCGATGAACACTGAAGCTTTCTTT.

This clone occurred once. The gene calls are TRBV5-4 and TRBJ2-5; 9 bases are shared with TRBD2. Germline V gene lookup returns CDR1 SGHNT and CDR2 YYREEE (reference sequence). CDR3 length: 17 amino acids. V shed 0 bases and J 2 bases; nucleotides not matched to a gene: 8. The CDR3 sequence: CASSLAGGSGGQETQYF. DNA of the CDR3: TGTGCCAGCAGCTTGGCTGGTGGTAGCGGGGGACAAGAGACCCAGTACTTC.

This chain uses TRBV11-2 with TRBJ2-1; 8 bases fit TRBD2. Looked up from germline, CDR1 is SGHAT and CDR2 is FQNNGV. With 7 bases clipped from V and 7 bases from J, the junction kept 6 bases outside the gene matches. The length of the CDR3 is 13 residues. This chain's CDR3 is CASTLGTRNEQFF. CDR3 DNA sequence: TGTGCCAGCACCTTGGGGACTAGGAATGAGCAGTTCTTC.

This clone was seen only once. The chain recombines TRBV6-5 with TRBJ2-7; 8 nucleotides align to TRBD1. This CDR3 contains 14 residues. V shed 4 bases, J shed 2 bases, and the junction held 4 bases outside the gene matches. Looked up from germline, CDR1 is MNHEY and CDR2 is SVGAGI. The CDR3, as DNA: TGTGCCAGCAGTTGGACAGGGAAGCCCTACGAGCAGTACTTC. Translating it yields CASSWTGKPYEQYF.

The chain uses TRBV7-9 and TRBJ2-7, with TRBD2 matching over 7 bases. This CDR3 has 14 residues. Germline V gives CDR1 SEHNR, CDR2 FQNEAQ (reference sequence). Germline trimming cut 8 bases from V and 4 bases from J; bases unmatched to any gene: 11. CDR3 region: CASETGAGSYEQYF. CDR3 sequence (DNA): TGTGCCAGCGAAACTGGAGCGGGGTCGTACGAGCAGTACTTC.

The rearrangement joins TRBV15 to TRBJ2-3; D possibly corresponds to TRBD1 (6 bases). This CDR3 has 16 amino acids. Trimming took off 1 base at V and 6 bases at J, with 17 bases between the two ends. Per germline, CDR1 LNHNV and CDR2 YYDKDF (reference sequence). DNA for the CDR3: TGTGCCACCAGCAGAGCCGGGGCACGGACAGATGATACGCAGTATTTT. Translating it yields CATSRAGARTDDTQYF.

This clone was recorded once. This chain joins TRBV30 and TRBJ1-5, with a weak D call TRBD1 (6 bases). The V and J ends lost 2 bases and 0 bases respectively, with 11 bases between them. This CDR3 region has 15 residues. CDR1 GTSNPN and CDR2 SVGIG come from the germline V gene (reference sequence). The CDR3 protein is CAWSIGQYSNQPQHF. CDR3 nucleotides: TGTGCCTGGAGTATCGGACAGTATAGCAATCAGCCCCAGCATTTT.

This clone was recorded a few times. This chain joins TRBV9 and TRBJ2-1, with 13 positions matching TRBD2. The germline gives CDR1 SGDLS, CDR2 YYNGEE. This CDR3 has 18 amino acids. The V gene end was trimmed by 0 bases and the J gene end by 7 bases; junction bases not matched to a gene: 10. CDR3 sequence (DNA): TGTGCCAGCAGCGTAGTCCCTACTAGCGGGGGGGCGGGTAATGAGCAGTTCTTC. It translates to CASSVVPTSGGAGNEQFF.

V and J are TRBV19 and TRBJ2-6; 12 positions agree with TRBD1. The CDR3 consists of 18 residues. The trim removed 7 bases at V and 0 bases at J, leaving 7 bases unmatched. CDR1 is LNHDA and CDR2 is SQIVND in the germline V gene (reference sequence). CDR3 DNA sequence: TGTGCCAGTAACCCCGGGACAGGGGGCGCCTCTGGGGCCAACGTCCTGACTTTC. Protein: CASNPGTGGASGANVLTF.

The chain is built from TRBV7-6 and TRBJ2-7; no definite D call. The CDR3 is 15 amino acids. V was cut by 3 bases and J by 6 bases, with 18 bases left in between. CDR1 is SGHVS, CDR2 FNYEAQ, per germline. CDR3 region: CASSLVQSRSSEQYF. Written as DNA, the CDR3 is TGTGCCAGCAGCTTGGTTCAAAGCCGGAGTTCCGAGCAGTACTTC. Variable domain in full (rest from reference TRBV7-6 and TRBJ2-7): GAGVSQSPRYKVTKRGQDVALRCDPISGHVSLYWYRQALGQGPEFLTYFNYEAQQDKSGLPNDRFSAERPEGSISTLTIQRTEQRDSAMYRCASSLVQSRSSEQYFGPGTRLTVT.